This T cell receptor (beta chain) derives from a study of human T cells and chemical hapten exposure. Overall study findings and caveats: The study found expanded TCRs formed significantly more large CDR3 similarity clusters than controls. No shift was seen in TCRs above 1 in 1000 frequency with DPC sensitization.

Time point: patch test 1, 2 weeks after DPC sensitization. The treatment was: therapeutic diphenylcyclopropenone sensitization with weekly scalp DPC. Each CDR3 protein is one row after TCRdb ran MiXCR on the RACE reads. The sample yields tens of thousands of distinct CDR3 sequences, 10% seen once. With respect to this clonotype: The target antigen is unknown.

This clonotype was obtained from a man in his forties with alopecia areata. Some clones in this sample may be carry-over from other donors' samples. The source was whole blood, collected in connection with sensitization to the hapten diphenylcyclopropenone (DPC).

CDR3 nucleotides: TGTGCCATAGACAGGGGAAAAGAGACCCAGTACTTC. Translated, it gives CAIDRGKETQYF. This chain links TRBV7-9 with TRBJ2-5; 8 bases fit TRBD1. Germline CDR1 and CDR2: SEHNR and FQNEAQ (reference sequence). The CDR3 totals 12 residues. V trimming: 10 bases; J trimming: 3 bases; junction bases outside the gene matches: 4.